These 30 T cell receptor beta chains came from one sample sequenced in a study of T cells expressing NK-cell markers. TCRdb derives one entry per CDR3 protein from the 5' RACE reads, leaving out DNA. The sample features 120,000 to 150,000 distinct CDR3 sequences, with around 12% in its top ten. Specimen: blood T cells: a sorted CD56 or NKG2C T cell subset, CD4+ or CD8+ T cells, or bulk PBMC T cells (not recorded which). All receptors come from a man in his late teens or twenties in good health.

The chain employs TRBV12-1 and TRBJ2-1. TRBV12-1 is reported as a pseudogene. This CDR3 is 14 amino acids long. The CDR3 protein is CASQAWGSYNEQFF.

This chain joins TRBV12-5 and TRBJ1-2. Germline V gene sequence: CDR1 LGHNT, CDR2 FRNRAP. This CDR3 spans 14 amino acids. This CDR3 reads CASGGRVGAFGYTF.

The J gene is TRBJ2-1, the V gene TRBV6-1. This CDR3 contains 15 residues. Germline V gives CDR1 MNHNS, CDR2 SASEGT. This CDR3 is CASSTRIVRSNEQFF.

The rearrangement links TRBV4-1 to TRBJ2-5. The CDR3 runs to 15 residues. Per the germline V gene, CDR1 is MGHRA and CDR2 is YSYEKL. The CDR3 sequence: CASSQEAHGAETQYF.

The chain combines TRBV4-1 with TRBJ2-3. The CDR3 extends over 13 amino acids. Per the germline V gene, CDR1 is MGHRA and CDR2 is YSYEKL. The CDR3 loop is CASSRGGADTQYF.

V usage is TRBV29-1 and J usage is TRBJ2-7; TCRdb's assignment of TRBD1 cannot be checked, as there is no DNA. The CDR3 length is 13 residues. The germline V gene has CDR1 SQVTM and CDR2 ANQGSEA. The chain's CDR3 is CSVEGTGFNEQYF.

V gene TRBV23-1 combines with J gene TRBJ2-7; TCRdb's D call of TRBD1 is untestable without DNA. TRBV23-1 qualifies as an ORF whose function is uncertain. The length of the CDR3 is 13 residues. The CDR3 here is CANKTGGIYEQYF.

The chain has TRBV7-2 and TRBJ2-7; without DNA, the TCRdb call of TRBD2 cannot be checked. Germline V gives CDR1 SGHTA, CDR2 FQGNSA. The CDR3 is 15 residues long. This CDR3 is CASSLLAVNSYEQYF.

Here the CDR3 reads CASREDSSSYNEQFF. The rearrangement joins TRBV6-1 to TRBJ2-1. The CDR3 has 15 residues. Germline assignment: CDR1 MNHNS and CDR2 SASEGT.

The genes are TRBV11-1 and TRBJ2-5; TCRdb names TRBD2, which stays unverified in the absence of DNA. The CDR3 extends over 19 amino acids. Germline CDR1 and CDR2: SGHAT and FQDESV (reference sequence). The CDR3: CASSTLSPLPRELLETQYF.

The rearrangement joins TRBV6-5 to TRBJ2-7; TCRdb's assignment of TRBD1 cannot be checked, as there is no DNA. This CDR3 contains 12 residues. The V gene's germline CDR1 is MNHEY and CDR2 SVGAGI. CDR3 sequence: CASGRTYEGQYF.

The V and J genes are TRBV19 and TRBJ2-7; with no DNA, the TCRdb D assignment of TRBD2 cannot be verified. The germline gives CDR1 LNHDA, CDR2 SQIVND (reference sequence). The CDR3 has 14 amino acids. This CDR3 reads CASSISGPSYEQYF.

J is TRBJ2-1 and V is TRBV5-5; TCRdb's D call of TRBD1 is untestable without DNA. This CDR3 is 13 amino acids long. The germline CDR1 and CDR2 sequences are SGHKS and YYEKEE (reference sequence). CDR3 sequence reads: CASITSRGGEQFF.

The rearrangement uses TRBV13 and TRBJ2-7; TCRdb picks TRBD1, but there is no DNA to check that call. The length of the CDR3 is 14 residues. Germline V gene sequence: CDR1 PRHDT, CDR2 FYEKMQ (reference sequence). The CDR3 reads CASSLTGAIYEQYF.

The V call is TRBV11-2, the J call TRBJ1-2; the TCRdb call, TRBD1, lacks DNA for checking. Germline-derived CDR1 and CDR2 are SGHAT and FQNNGV. The CDR3 is 17 amino acids. CDR3 residues: CASSSPHAQGTNYGYTF.

The chain employs TRBV24-1 and TRBJ1-1. Germline V gives CDR1 KGHDR, CDR2 SFDVKD. The CDR3 sequence is 12 residues long. The CDR3 loop reads CATSSVDTEAFF.

The rearrangement links TRBV12-5 to TRBJ2-1; the D call of TRBD2 rests on TCRdb alone, since no DNA is present to check it. The germline V gene has CDR1 LGHNT and CDR2 FRNRAP. The CDR3 spans 13 residues. The chain's CDR3 is CASGSPPAAEQFF.

J is TRBJ2-1 and V is TRBV6-5. The V gene's germline CDR1 is MNHEY and CDR2 SVGAGI. The CDR3 is made up of 12 amino acids. CDR3 region: CATGGSYNEQFF.

The chain joins TRBV6-5 to TRBJ2-1. The CDR3 runs 17 residues. The germline V gene encodes CDR1 MNHEY and CDR2 SVGAGI. The CDR3 is CASSYSQGTSSYNEQFF.

The V call is TRBV7-9, the J call TRBJ2-7; TCRdb names TRBD2, which stays unverified in the absence of DNA. The germline gives CDR1 SEHNR, CDR2 FQNEAQ (reference sequence). The CDR3 contains 15 residues. This CDR3 reads CASSLVSGGRREQYF.

This chain connects TRBV4-3 to TRBJ1-2. Germline-derived CDR1 and CDR2 are LGHNA and YSLEER. The CDR3 consists of 14 residues. The CDR3 loop is CASSQVAANYGYTF.

The rearrangement links TRBV12-3 or TRBV12-4 to TRBJ2-2. The CDR3 sequence is 11 residues long. The CDR3 sequence is CASGFAGELFF.

The CDR3: CASSDLEMNTEAFF. The chain combines TRBV2 with TRBJ1-1. Germline V CDR1 and CDR2: SNHLY, FYNNEI. This CDR3 is built from 14 residues.

The chain has TRBV7-6 and TRBJ2-1; TCRdb selects TRBD2, and the lack of DNA leaves this call unchecked. This CDR3 region has 15 residues. Germline lookup yields CDR1 SGHVS and CDR2 FNYEAQ. CDR3 region: CASSQPGLATNEQFF. The variable domain in full, with the rest retrieved from reference TRBV7-6 and TRBJ2-1, is GAGVSQSPRYKVTKRGQDVALRCDPISGHVSLYWYRQALGQGPEFLTYFNYEAQQDKSGLPNDRFSAERPEGSISTLTIQRTEQRDSAMYRCASSQPGLATNEQFFGPGTRLTVL.

The chain is built from TRBV7-9 and TRBJ1-5; without DNA, the TCRdb call of TRBD1 cannot be checked. This CDR3 region has 15 residues. The germline V gene encodes CDR1 SEHNR and CDR2 FQNEAQ (reference sequence). This CDR3 reads CASSRASTGNQPQHF. Based on the CDR3 plus reference TRBV7-9 and TRBJ1-5, the full variable domain is DTGVSQNPRHKITKRGQNVTFRCDPISEHNRLYWYRQTLGQGPEFLTYFQNEAQLEKSRLLSDRFSAERPKGSFSTLEIQRTEQGDSAMYLCASSRASTGNQPQHFGDGTRLSIL.

The chain couples TRBV20-1 to TRBJ2-1; the TRBD2 assignment by TCRdb is unverifiable without DNA. This CDR3 region has 16 residues. The V gene's germline CDR1 is DFQATT and CDR2 SNEGSKA (reference sequence). The CDR3 reads CSARSVDWERPNEQFF.

The CDR3 spells CASSFGQSGGNTEAFF. The chain combines TRBV12-3 or TRBV12-4 with TRBJ1-1; TCRdb names TRBD1, which stays unverified in the absence of DNA. This CDR3 comprises 16 residues.

V is TRBV7-2 and J is TRBJ2-3; as DNA is missing, the TRBD2 call by TCRdb cannot be tested. This CDR3 comprises 16 residues. The germline V gene has CDR1 SGHTA and CDR2 FQGNSA. The CDR3: CASSAGLAGAADTQYF.

V is TRBV20-1 and J is TRBJ2-1; TCRdb lists TRBD2, though no DNA is available to test this call. CDR3 size: 14 residues. CDR1 is DFQATT, CDR2 SNEGSKA, per germline (reference sequence). CDR3 in amino acids: CSASTSGPDNEQFF.

V gene TRBV7-8 combines with J gene TRBJ2-2; checking the TCRdb D call of TRBD2 is not possible without DNA. Germline-derived CDR1 and CDR2 are SGHVS and FQNEAQ. The CDR3 runs 17 residues. CDR3 residues: CASSSPPAEANTGELFF.